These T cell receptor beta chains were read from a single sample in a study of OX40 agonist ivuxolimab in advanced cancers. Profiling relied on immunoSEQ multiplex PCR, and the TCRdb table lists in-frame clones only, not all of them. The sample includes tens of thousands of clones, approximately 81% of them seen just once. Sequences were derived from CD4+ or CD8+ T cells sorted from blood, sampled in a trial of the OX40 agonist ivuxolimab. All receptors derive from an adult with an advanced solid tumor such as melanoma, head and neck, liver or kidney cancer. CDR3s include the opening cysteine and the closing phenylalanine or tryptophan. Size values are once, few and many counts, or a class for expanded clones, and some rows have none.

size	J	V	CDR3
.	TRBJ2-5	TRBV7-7	CASSLEDAGETQYF
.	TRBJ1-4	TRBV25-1	CARAKASNEKLFF
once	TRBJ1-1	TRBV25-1	CASSRRQGQNTEAFF
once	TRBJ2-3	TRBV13	CASSLSGRQDTQYF
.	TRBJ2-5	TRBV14	CASSQDWTGGRETQYF
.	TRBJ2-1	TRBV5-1	CASSWGQRDAYNEQFF
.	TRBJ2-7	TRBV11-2	CASSLRGISYEQYF
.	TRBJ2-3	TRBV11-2	CASSPISGLAADTQYF
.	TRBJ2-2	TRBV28	CASSTDNTGELFF
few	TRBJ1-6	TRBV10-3	CAISPETGNNSPLHF
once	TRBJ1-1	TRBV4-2	CASSPSERGSNTEAFF
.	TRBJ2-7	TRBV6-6	CASSRLETGTEYF
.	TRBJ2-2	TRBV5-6	CASSFLAGELFF
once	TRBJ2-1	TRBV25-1	CASSGTGTSSYNEQFF
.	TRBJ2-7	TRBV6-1	CATGPEDVYEQYF
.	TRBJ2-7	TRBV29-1	CSVSIASNSYEQYF
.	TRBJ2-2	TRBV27	CASRGLAPAGELFF
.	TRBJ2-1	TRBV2	CASSASSYNEQFF
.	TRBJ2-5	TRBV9	CASSVGWGPQGTQYF
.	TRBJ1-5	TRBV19	CASKTGQGINQPQHF
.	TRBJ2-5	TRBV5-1	CASSGGLAGDETQYF
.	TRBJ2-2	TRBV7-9	CASSSPTSGRNTGELFF
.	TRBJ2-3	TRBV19	CASSTVAGATDTQYF
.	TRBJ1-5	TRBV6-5	CASSPQGDGQPQHF
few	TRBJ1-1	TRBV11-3	CASSPGGGNTEAFF
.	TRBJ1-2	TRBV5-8	CASSFWPVYGYTF
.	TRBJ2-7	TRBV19	CASSMDPTGTYEQYF
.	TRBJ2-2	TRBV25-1	CASSDPGKNTGELFF
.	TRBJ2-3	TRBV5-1	CASSGPPDKNTDTQYF
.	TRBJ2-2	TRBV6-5	CASSRGTGPGELFF
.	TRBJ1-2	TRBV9	CASNGYYGYTF
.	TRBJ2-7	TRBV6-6	CASRTTDSYEQYF
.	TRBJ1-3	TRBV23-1	CASSPLTGRGNTIYF
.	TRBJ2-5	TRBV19	CASSHPAETQYF
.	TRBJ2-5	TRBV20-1	CTGLVQETQYF
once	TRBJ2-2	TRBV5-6	CASSTGLDTGELFF
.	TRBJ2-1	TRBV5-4	CASSLALGQDNEQFF
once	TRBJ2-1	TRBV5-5	CASSLETYVSNEQFF
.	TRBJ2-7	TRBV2	CASSGRREGPHEQYF
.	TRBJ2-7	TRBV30	CAGQTGGGYEQYF
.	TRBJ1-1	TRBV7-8	CASSLIRDWGNTEAFF
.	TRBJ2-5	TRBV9	CASSVGTGGAETQYF
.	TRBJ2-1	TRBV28	CASSFVPNEQFF
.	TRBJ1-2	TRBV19	CASSRRTGGYTF
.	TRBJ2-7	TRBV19	CASSLRDSSYEQYF
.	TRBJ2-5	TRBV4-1	CASSRLAGTQETQYF
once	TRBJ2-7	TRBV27	CASSQDSGGEQYF
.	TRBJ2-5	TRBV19	CASSIWGYQETQYF